The 8 T cell receptor beta chains below come from one sample, sequenced in a study of beta chain features in type 1 diabetes. Study-wide points: The study found moderately but significantly shorter TCRB CDR3s in all four CD4+ subsets of Type 1 diabetes patients.

cDNA synthesis used the whole RNA isolate, giving expressed TCRB sequences. Libraries were prepared by immunoSEQ multiplex PCR; TCRdb keeps only in-frame clonotypes and omits some of them. The sample lists hundreds of thousands of clones, about 14% seen once, with roughly 0.04% in the top ten. These receptors' targets are unknown. The sequencing sample was made of naive CD4+ T cells from blood. The receptors stem from a man aged 18-30 years with type 1 diabetes.

Worth noting for this clone: One junction end does not reproduce the germline sequence, and a read error may be involved. The chain employs TRBV29-1 and TRBJ2-7, with D hard to call. Germline V gives CDR1 SQVTM, CDR2 ANQGSEA. The CDR3 loop spans 14 amino acids. The chain's CDR3 is CSVNRRADSCEQYF. DNA for the CDR3: TGCAGCGTTAACCGGCGAGCTGATTCCTGCGAGCAGTACTTC.

V and J are TRBV30 and TRBJ2-1; D is possibly TRBD1 or TRBD2 (5 bases each). The germline V gene encodes CDR1 GTSNPN and CDR2 SVGIG (reference sequence). The V gene lost 0 bases and the J gene lost 2 bases, with 14 bases spanning the gap. CDR3 length: 16 amino acids. The CDR3 DNA is TGTGCCTGGAGTGTAGGGGTAGCGCCCACCTACAATGAGCAGTTCTTC. Residues: CAWSVGVAPTYNEQFF.

The V and J genes are TRBV29-1 and TRBJ1-1; D not certain. The V and J ends lost 2 bases and 2 bases respectively, with 9 bases between them. The CDR3 consists of 13 residues. Germline CDR1 and CDR2: SQVTM and ANQGSEA. The CDR3 is CSVERGKNTEAFF. The CDR3 DNA sequence: TGCAGCGTTGAACGTGGGAAAAACACTGAAGCTTTCTTT.

The genes are TRBV4-2 and TRBJ2-2; 11 bases map to TRBD2. V dropped 6 bases and J dropped 3; count of bases not matched to a gene: 6. The CDR3 length is 16 residues. The germline gives CDR1 LGHNA, CDR2 YNFKEQ. Here the CDR3 reads CASSPQLAGDTGELFF. The DNA of the CDR3 is TGTGCCAGCAGTCCCCAACTAGCGGGGGACACCGGGGAGCTGTTTTTT.

Only a few counts were recorded for this clone. This chain uses TRBV28 with TRBJ2-7; 8 bases map to TRBD1. CDR3 length: 15 residues. CDR1 and CDR2 from the germline V gene are MDHEN and SYDVKM. With 5 bases clipped from V and 2 bases from J, the junction kept 8 bases outside the gene matches. CDR3 in DNA: TGTGCCAGCAGTGCACAGGGGGGTAATCCCTACGAGCAGTACTTC. It is translated as CASSAQGGNPYEQYF.

This clone was observed a handful of times. V usage is TRBV27 and J usage is TRBJ1-2, with D unclear. Trimming removed 4 bases from V and 4 bases from J, with 22 bases in between. The germline V gene has CDR1 MNHEY and CDR2 SMNVEV (reference sequence). CDR3 length equals 17 residues. The CDR3 DNA is TGTGCCAGCAGTTCGTGGAGGGAGAGGCCTGGAGTCTATGGCTACACCTTC. The encoded protein is CASSSWRERPGVYGYTF.

This chain uses TRBV6-5 with TRBJ2-7; 10 bases match TRBD2. J gave up 3 bases and V 4 bases, and 3 bases lay outside the gene matches. This CDR3 has 14 residues. CDR1 and CDR2 (germline): MNHEY, SVGAGI. CDR3 loop: CASSWRTSGYEQYF. The CDR3 region has the DNA TGTGCCAGCAGTTGGAGGACTAGCGGCTACGAGCAGTACTTC.

The table lists this clone with a few counts. The rearrangement uses TRBV7-9 and TRBJ2-1, with D perhaps being TRBD1 or TRBD2 (5 bases each). With 8 bases removed from V and 9 bases from J, the gap between germline ends came to 23 bases. The V gene's germline CDR1 is SEHNR and CDR2 FQNEAQ (reference sequence). The CDR3 contains 15 residues. In nucleotides, the CDR3 is TGTGCCAGCCGGTACCCCGCGGCCCGGGACGGTGAGCAGTTCTTC. As protein: CASRYPAARDGEQFF. Supplemented by reference TRBV7-9 and TRBJ2-1, the full variable domain reads DTGVSQNPRHKITKRGQNVTFRCDPISEHNRLYWYRQTLGQGPEFLTYFQNEAQLEKSRLLSDRFSAERPKGSFSTLEIQRTEQGDSAMYLCASRYPAARDGEQFFGPGTRLTVL.